Below, one T cell receptor beta chain is given with its context. This clone was found once. Its antigen target is currently unknown. It has no much larger one-base neighbor in the sample; base qualities were not kept. This entry is derived from a study of PD-L1 blockade in urothelial cancer (dated by TCRdb to about 2017). Broadly, across the study: Therapy was started at some point between 2014 and 2016 for all patients, and atezolizumab 1,200 mg was administered intravenously every 3 weeks. About 90% of the roughly 30 patients were males with bladder-origin urothelial cancer, and about 60% of the roughly 30 reported a prior smoking history. Patients had an ECOG performance status of 0 or 1 and had received between 0 and 3 prior chemotherapy regimens. Blood samples were analyzed 3 weeks after the start of treatment (second dose) and 6 weeks after the start of treatment. A median of roughly 140,000 T cells and just over 80,000 unique TCRs was obtained from blood samples, and a median clonality of approximately 0.08 was observed. An exploratory multi-omic analysis was conducted of the somatic, immune and clinical correlates of response to PD-L1 blockade with atezolizumab in urothelial cancer. Pretreatment tumor samples and matched peripheral blood, collected serially before and after atezolizumab treatment, underwent TCR sequencing. Progression-free survival longer than 6 months counted as durable clinical benefit, and TCR features were additionally tested against both progression-free and overall survival. Whole exome sequencing and RNA sequencing of pretreatment tumors were performed alongside TCR sequencing in the same patients. Several patients achieved durable clinical benefit and some 21 did not. Pretreatment blood TCR-seq was available for under 35 patients, at least one posttreatment blood collection was obtained for roughly 24 patients, and tumor TCR-seq was available for roughly 24 patients.

To estimate absolute template abundance from read counts, synthetic TCR analog templates were spiked into each PCR. TCRbeta CDR3 regions were amplified from genomic DNA with bias-controlled V and J gene primers using the immunoSEQ assay. Rearranged TCRbeta segments were sequenced at approximately 20X coverage. Under the source paper's analysis protocol: Sequencing errors were corrected by clustering, and CDR3s were annotated against IMGT so that V, D and J genes could be assigned. Downstream analyses used only productive TCRbeta rearrangements and left out out-of-frame or stop-codon sequences. Clonality was computed as one minus Shannon entropy normalized by the log of the number of unique productive sequences. Fisher's exact test with Benjamini-Hochberg correction, using a cutoff of adjusted p below 0.01, was how clones that differed between time points or between blood and tumor were identified. Entries here come from immuneACCESS through TCRdb and include only in-frame sequences with V and J called. Some clones fail to appear in such tables; in the studies checked, an unresolved V gene covers under half of the shortfall, and the cause of the remainder is unknown. That table supplies the V and J calls and clone size; D and trimming were determined from the DNA. The sample table contains roughly 90,000 clones; only one count was recorded for roughly 90% of them. The ten largest clones take up about 0.89% of the sample.

The full study reports these points: At 3 weeks after the start of treatment, tumor-associated TCR clones in peripheral blood had expanded more in patients with durable benefit (n of about 22, p = 0.022). Improved progression-free and overall survival was associated with having pretreatment peripheral blood TCR clonality below the median. Because the sample size was small (n ≈ 31) and many exploratory analyses were performed, the results are intended to be hypothesis-generating.

The time point label here, explained by the study, means: pretreatment peripheral blood. A cohort of about 30 patients with locally advanced or metastatic urothelial carcinoma, treated at Memorial Sloan Kettering on a trial protocol, was included. Peripheral blood mononuclear cells were collected pretreatment and during treatment, with between 1 and 8 total time points obtained per patient. The Qiagen DNeasy Blood extraction kit was used to purify genomic DNA from total PBMCs and tumor samples. PBMCs were collected pretreatment and during treatment, and were isolated and stored as previously described. The CDR3 runs 16 amino acids, cysteine and phenylalanine included. The kept DNA is CDR3 alone, 48 bases in frame from the first base. Trimming takes 6 bases off V and 4 bases off J; junction bases not matched to a gene: 10. The CDR1 and CDR2 encoded by the germline V gene (reference sequence) are MNHEY and SMNVEV.

The receptor comes from a woman of 80 years or more with urothelial cancer. Specimen: PBMCs, collected around atezolizumab (anti-PD-L1) treatment. The chain was built from TRBV27 and TRBJ2-3, and 10 junctional nucleotides match TRBD2. The nucleotide sequence is TGTGCCAGCAGGCCCCAGCTAGCGGGAGAGGCAGATACGCAGTATTTT. It translates as CASRPQLAGEADTQYF.